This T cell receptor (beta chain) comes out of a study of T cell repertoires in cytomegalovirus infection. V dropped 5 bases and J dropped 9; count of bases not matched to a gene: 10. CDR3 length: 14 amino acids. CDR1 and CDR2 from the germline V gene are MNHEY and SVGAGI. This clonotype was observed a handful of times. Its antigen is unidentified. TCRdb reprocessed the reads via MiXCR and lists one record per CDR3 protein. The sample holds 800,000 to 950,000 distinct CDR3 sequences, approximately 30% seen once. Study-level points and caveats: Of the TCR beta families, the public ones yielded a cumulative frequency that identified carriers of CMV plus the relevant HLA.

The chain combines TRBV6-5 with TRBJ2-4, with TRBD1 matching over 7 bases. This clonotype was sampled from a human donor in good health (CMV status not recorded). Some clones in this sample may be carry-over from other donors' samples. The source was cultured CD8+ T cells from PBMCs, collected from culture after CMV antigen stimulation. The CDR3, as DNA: TGTGCCAGCAGTCGGACAGGCCGAGGTAGCATTCAGTACTTC. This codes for CASSRTGRGSIQYF.